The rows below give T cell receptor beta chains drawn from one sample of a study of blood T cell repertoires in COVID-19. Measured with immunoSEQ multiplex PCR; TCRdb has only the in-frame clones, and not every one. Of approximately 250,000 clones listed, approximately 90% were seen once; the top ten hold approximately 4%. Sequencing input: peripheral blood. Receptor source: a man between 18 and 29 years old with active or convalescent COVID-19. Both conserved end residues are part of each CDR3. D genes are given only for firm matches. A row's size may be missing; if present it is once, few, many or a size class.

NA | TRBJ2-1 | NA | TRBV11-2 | TGTGCCAGCAGCCCATCCCAGGTTGGGCGTCGGTTCTTC | CASSPSQVGRRFF
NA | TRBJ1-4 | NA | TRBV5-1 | TGCGCCAGCAGCTTGGGCGGTCCGTCAGAGCTGTTTTTT | CASSLGGPSELFF
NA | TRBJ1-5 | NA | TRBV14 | TGTGCCAGCAGCTATAGCAATCAGCCCCAGCATTTT | CASSYSNQPQHF
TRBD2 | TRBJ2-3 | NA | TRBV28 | TGTGCCAGCAGTTTACCCATCACTAGCGGGGGGGCCCCAGATACGCAGTATTTT | CASSLPITSGGAPDTQYF
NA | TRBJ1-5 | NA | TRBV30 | TGTGCCTGGAGCCAGGACACTAATCAGCCCCAGCATTTT | CAWSQDTNQPQHF
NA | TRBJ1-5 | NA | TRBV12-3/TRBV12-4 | TGTGCCAGCAGTTTCTCCCGAGGTGGGCCCCAGCATTTT | CASSFSRGGPQHF
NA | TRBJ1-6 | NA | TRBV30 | TGTGCCCAAGGGGTGTCCTATAATTCACCCCTCCACTTT | CAQGVSYNSPLHF
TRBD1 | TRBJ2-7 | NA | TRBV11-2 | TGTGCCAGCAGCGCCCCGGGACAGGGCCACGAGCAGTACTTC | CASSAPGQGHEQYF
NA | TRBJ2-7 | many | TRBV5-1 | TGCGCCAGCAGCCGAGTAGATTGGGGCAAAGAGTCCTACGAGCAGTACTTC | CASSRVDWGKESYEQYF
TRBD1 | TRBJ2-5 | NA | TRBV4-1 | TGCGCCAGCAGCCAAGAGGGGACAGGGGTGGGAGCGCCTGAACGGGAGACCCAGTACTTC | CASSQEGTGVGAPERETQYF
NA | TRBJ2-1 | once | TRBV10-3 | TGTGCCATCAGCCCCGCTGGGGGCGAGGGCTATGAGCAGTTCTTC | CAISPAGGEGYEQFF
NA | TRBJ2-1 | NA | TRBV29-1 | TGCAGCGTTCGGGATAGAGGATACAATGAGCAGTTCTTC | CSVRDRGYNEQFF
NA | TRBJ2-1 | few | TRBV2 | TGTGCCGCCCTAGGGGGGACAGTTTACAATGAGCAGTTCTTC | CAALGGTVYNEQFF
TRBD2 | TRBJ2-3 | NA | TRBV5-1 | TGCGCCAGCAGCTTGGCCAAGGATAGCGGGGGGGCAGATACGCAGTATTTT | CASSLAKDSGGADTQYF
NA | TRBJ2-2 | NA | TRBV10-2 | TGCGCCAGCAGTCCAGGGGAATTTAGCGGGGAGCTGTTTTTT | CASSPGEFSGELFF
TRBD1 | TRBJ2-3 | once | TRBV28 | TGTGCCAGCAGTCCGGGACAGGAGAACACAGATACGCAGTATTTT | CASSPGQENTDTQYF
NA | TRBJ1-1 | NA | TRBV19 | TGTGCCAGTAGTATGACGGGGAACACTGAAGCTTTCTTT | CASSMTGNTEAFF
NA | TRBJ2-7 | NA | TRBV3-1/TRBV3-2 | TGTGCCAGCAGCCAAGACCCACAGGGTTTCTACGAGCAGTACTTC | CASSQDPQGFYEQYF
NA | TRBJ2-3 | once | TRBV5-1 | TGCGCCAGCAGCCTTAGCTCGGCCTACACAGATACGCAGTATTTT | CASSLSSAYTDTQYF
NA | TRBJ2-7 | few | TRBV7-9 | TGTGCCAGCAGCCTTACTAGAGACCCTAACGAGCAGTACTTC | CASSLTRDPNEQYF
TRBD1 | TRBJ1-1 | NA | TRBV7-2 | TGTGCCAGCAGACAAGGGGACAGGGGAACTGAAGCTTTCTTT | CASRQGDRGTEAFF
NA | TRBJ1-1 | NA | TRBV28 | TGTGCCAGCTACTCTTACAGGAACACTGAAGCTTTCTTT | CASYSYRNTEAFF
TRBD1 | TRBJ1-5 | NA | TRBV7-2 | TGTGCCAGCAGCTTAGGACAGGGAAATTTGCCCCAGCATTTT | CASSLGQGNLPQHF
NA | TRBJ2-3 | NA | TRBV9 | TGTGCCAGCAGCGGGAGTCGGGGGTATACGCAGTATTTT | CASSGSRGYTQYF
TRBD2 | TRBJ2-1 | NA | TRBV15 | TGTGCCACCAGCAGGGAACTAGCGAGCAATGAGCAGTTCTTC | CATSRELASNEQFF